These 16 T cell receptor beta chains came from one sample sequenced in a study of Ad26.COV2.S vaccination and SARS-CoV-2 variants. Method: immunoSEQ multiplex PCR; TCRdb's copy keeps in-frame clones and lacks some. Here the sample spans around 450,000 clones, roughly 87% being singletons. Described treatment: roughly 18 received Ad26.COV2.S at low or high dose, single or two shots; 5 received placebo; per-sample allocation not given. Sampling occurred on day 63 after the first vaccine or placebo injection. Here the sequenced sample was peripheral blood, taken in a trial of Ad26.COV2.S vaccine versus placebo. The receptor set was obtained from a person between 18 and 59 years old who received the Ad26.COV2.S COVID-19 vaccine or a placebo.

The chain uses TRBV27 and TRBJ2-2; perhaps TRBD2 as D (5 bases). CDR3 length: 14 amino acids. V was clipped by 2 bases and J by 7 bases, with 11 bases between them. Germline V gives CDR1 MNHEY, CDR2 SMNVEV (reference sequence). DNA for the CDR3: TGTGCCAGCAGTTTAAGGTCGGGGAACGGGGAGCTGTTTTTT. It yields the protein CASSLRSGNGELFF.

The rearrangement uses TRBV11-2 and TRBJ2-7; 7 bases are a match to TRBD2. The CDR3 sequence is 13 residues long. The germline V gene encodes CDR1 SGHAT and CDR2 FQNNGV. V shed 5 bases and J 4 bases; nucleotides not matched to a gene: 5. The CDR3 sequence is CASSLAALYEQYV. In DNA, the CDR3 is TGTGCCAGCAGCCTAGCGGCTTTGTACGAGCAGTACGTC.

J is TRBJ1-3 and V is TRBV5-4; D gene uncertain. With 2 bases removed from V and 3 bases from J, the gap between germline ends came to 12 bases. Germline-derived CDR1 and CDR2 are SGHNT and YYREEE (reference sequence). This CDR3 is 15 amino acids long. The CDR3 DNA reads TGTGCCAGCAGCTTCCGGGAGTCAGGTGGAAACACCATATATTTT. As protein: CASSFRESGGNTIYF. Full variable domain (missing parts from reference TRBV5-4 and TRBJ1-3): ETGVTQSPTHLIKTRGQQVTLRCSSQSGHNTVSWYQQALGQGPQFIFQYYREEENGRGNFPPRFSGLQFPNYSSELNVNALELDDSALYLCASSFRESGGNTIYFGEGSWLTVV.

About this clone itself: The same CDR3 is also encoded by other DNA sequences in this sample. This chain connects TRBV11-3 to TRBJ2-1; D is undetermined. CDR3 length equals 13 residues. V was clipped by 1 base and J by 3 bases, with 4 bases between them. CDR1 and CDR2 (germline): SGHNT, YENEEA. The DNA for the CDR3 is TGTGCCAGCAGCTTAGGTGGCTACAATGAGCAGTTCTTC. Translating gives CASSLGGYNEQFF.

The gene calls are TRBV18 and TRBJ2-3; D might be TRBD2 (5 bases). CDR1 and CDR2 (germline): KGHSH, LQKENI. With 3 bases removed from V and 1 base from J, the gap between germline ends came to 8 bases. The CDR3 loop spans 14 amino acids. CDR3 sequence reads: CASSPDFGTDTQYF. The CDR3 DNA reads as TGTGCCAGCTCACCGGACTTCGGCACAGATACGCAGTATTTT.

V is TRBV30 and J is TRBJ2-1; D is undetermined. Trimming left V 5 bases short and J 1 base short, with 6 bases between. CDR1 GTSNPN and CDR2 SVGIG come from the germline V gene (reference sequence). CDR3 length: 12 amino acids. The CDR3 is CAWGDSYNEQFF. In DNA, the CDR3 is TGTGCCTGGGGGGATTCCTACAATGAGCAGTTCTTC.

This clone was recorded at least ten times. The chain joins TRBV7-9 to TRBJ1-3; D unresolved. The V and J ends lost 5 bases and 2 bases respectively, with 10 bases between them. The V gene's germline CDR1 is SEHNR and CDR2 FQNEAQ (reference sequence). The CDR3 consists of 14 residues. Here the CDR3 reads CASSISPPGNTIYF. DNA for the CDR3: TGTGCCAGCAGCATCAGCCCACCTGGAAACACCATATATTTT. Combining the CDR3 with reference TRBV7-9 and TRBJ1-3 gives the whole variable domain DTGVSQNPRHKITKRGQNVTFRCDPISEHNRLYWYRQTLGQGPEFLTYFQNEAQLEKSRLLSDRFSAERPKGSFSTLEIQRTEQGDSAMYLCASSISPPGNTIYFGEGSWLTVV.

The V gene is TRBV2, the J gene TRBJ2-2; D possibly corresponds to TRBD2 (6 bases). With 6 bases removed from V and 7 bases from J, the gap between germline ends came to 15 bases. CDR1 SNHLY and CDR2 FYNNEI come from the germline V gene. The CDR3 spans 14 residues. The CDR3 DNA is TGTGCCAGCAGCGCAGGGACTCCTCGCGGGGAGCTGTTTTTT. It is translated as CASSAGTPRGELFF.

The genes are TRBV28 and TRBJ1-2; D not resolved. Trimming cost V 11 bases and J 6 bases, with 19 bases left between them. From germline, CDR1 is MDHEN and CDR2 SYDVKM. There are 13 residues in the CDR3. The CDR3 DNA follows: TGTGCCGTTCTAAACCCGGGGTTGGATGGCTACACCTTC. Its protein is CAVLNPGLDGYTF.

The V call is TRBV30, the J call TRBJ1-1, with 8 bases aligning to TRBD1. Germline CDR1 and CDR2: GTSNPN and SVGIG (reference sequence). The V gene end was trimmed by 4 bases and the J gene end by 2 bases; junction bases not matched to a gene: 15. There are 17 residues in the CDR3. The CDR3 nucleotides read TGTGCCTGGAAAAAACCCTGGACAGGGTTCGTCAACACTGAAGCTTTCTTT. Its translation: CAWKKPWTGFVNTEAFF.

This clone has a handful of counts. The J gene is TRBJ2-2, the V gene TRBV4-3, with D possibly TRBD2 on 6 matching bases. The V gene lost 1 base and the J gene lost 7 bases, with 13 bases spanning the gap. The germline V gene has CDR1 LGHNA and CDR2 YSLEER. This CDR3 contains 15 residues. For the CDR3, the DNA is TGCGCCAGCAGCCAAGTACCTAGCGACGTCGGGGAGCTGTTTTTT. Its translation: CASSQVPSDVGELFF.

V is TRBV7-3 and J is TRBJ2-1; D is uncertain. The germline V gene encodes CDR1 SGHTA and CDR2 FQGTGA. Trimming removed 5 bases at V and 0 bases at J, with 11 bases between. This CDR3 region has 15 residues. The CDR3 reads CASSLRISSYNEQFF. The CDR3 coding sequence is TGTGCCAGCAGCCTCCGGATAAGCTCCTACAATGAGCAGTTCTTC. Full variable domain (remainder filled in from reference TRBV7-3 and TRBJ2-1): GAGVSQTPSNKVTEKGKYVELRCDPISGHTALYWYRQSLGQGPEFLIYFQGTGAADDSGLPNDRFFAVRPEGSVSTLKIQRTERGDSAVYLCASSLRISSYNEQFFGPGTRLTVL.

This sequence joins TRBV5-6 and TRBJ2-5; TRBD2 is a possible D gene (6 bases). Germline values: CDR1 SGHDT, CDR2 YYEEEE. V lost 3 bases to trimming and J lost 5 bases, with 11 bases between them. The CDR3 runs to 13 residues. This chain's CDR3 is CASSWGVWETQYF. The CDR3 DNA reads as TGTGCCAGCAGCTGGGGGGTATGGGAGACCCAGTACTTC.

This chain joins TRBV2 and TRBJ2-2, with 10 bases fitting TRBD1. The junction had 1 base not matched to a gene; V was cut back by 8 bases and J by 1 base. The CDR3 has 14 residues. CDR1 is SNHLY, CDR2 FYNNEI, per germline. The CDR3 loop is CASRDRGNTGELFF. The DNA for the CDR3 is TGTGCCAGCCGGGACAGGGGGAACACCGGGGAGCTGTTTTTT.

The V call is TRBV10-1, the J call TRBJ2-5, with TRBD2 matching 7 bases. The J segment lost 0 bases and the V segment lost 6 bases, leaving 7 bases of the junction unmatched. The CDR3 is 15 residues long. Germline V CDR1 and CDR2: WNHNN, SYGVQD (reference sequence). The CDR3 protein is CASRRCGRDQETQYF. The CDR3 DNA follows: TGCGCCAGCAGACGTTGCGGGAGAGACCAAGAGACCCAGTACTTC.

The chain recombines TRBV7-2 with TRBJ2-7; D is uncertain. Trimming took off 6 bases at V and 4 bases at J, with 16 bases between the two ends. The CDR3 is 14 residues long. Per germline, CDR1 SGHTA and CDR2 FQGNSA. This CDR3 is CASSMGRIRYEQYF. CDR3 nucleotide sequence: TGTGCCAGCAGTATGGGCCGGATAAGGTACGAGCAGTACTTC.